Each of the 2 T cell receptor beta chains below was sequenced from the same sample in a study of early T cells in non-severe SARS-CoV-2 infection. TCRdb analysed the 5' RACE reads with MiXCR anew, one entry per CDR3 protein. The sample shows 28,000 or so distinct CDR3 sequences, 5.3% of them seen only once. Material for sequencing was whole blood. These receptor sequences come from an adult who was a healthcare worker with PCR-confirmed SARS-CoV-2 infection or an uninfected control (not recorded which).

The chain recombines TRBV7-9 with TRBJ2-1; D is unclear. CDR1 and CDR2 from the germline V gene are SEHNR and FQNEAQ (reference sequence). This CDR3 region has 14 residues. V was shortened by 7 bases and J by 5 bases, with 15 bases between the two germline ends. The CDR3 loop is CASTNPASDNEQFF. CDR3 coding DNA: TGTGCCAGCACCAACCCGGCCAGCGACAATGAGCAGTTCTTC.

This clonotype is termed medium-sized. V gene TRBV29-1 combines with J gene TRBJ2-7; TRBD2 might be the D (6 bases). The germline V gene encodes CDR1 SQVTM and CDR2 ANQGSEA. This CDR3 has 14 residues. V lost 7 bases, J lost 0 bases, and 16 bases lay in between. The CDR3 DNA reads as TGCAGCGCTACCCTTCCCGGGAGCTCCTACGAGCAGTACTTC. The encoded protein is CSATLPGSSYEQYF.